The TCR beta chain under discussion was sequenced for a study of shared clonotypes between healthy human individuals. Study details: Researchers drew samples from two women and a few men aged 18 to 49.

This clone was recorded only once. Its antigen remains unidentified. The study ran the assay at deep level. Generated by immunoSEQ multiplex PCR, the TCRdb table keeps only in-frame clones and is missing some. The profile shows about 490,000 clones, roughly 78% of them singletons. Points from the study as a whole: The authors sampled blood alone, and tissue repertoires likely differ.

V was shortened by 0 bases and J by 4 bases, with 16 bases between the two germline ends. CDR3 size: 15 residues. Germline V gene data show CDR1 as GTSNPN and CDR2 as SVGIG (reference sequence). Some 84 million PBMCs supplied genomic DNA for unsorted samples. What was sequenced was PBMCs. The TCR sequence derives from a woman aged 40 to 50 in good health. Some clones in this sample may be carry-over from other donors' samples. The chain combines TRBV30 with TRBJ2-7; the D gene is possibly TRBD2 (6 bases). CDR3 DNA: TGTGCCTGGAGTGTTGGGGGGAGTCGGTCGTACGAGCAGTACTTC. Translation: CAWSVGGSRSYEQYF.